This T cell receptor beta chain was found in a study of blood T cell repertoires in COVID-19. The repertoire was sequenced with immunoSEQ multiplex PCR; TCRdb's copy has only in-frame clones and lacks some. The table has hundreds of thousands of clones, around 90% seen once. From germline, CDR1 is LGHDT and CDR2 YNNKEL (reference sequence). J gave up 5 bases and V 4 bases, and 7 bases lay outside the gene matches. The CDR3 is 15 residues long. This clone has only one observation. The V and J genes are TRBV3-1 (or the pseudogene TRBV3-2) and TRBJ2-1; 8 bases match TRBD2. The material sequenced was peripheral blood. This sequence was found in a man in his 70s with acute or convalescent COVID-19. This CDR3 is CASSPRTSIHNEQFF. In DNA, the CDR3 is TGTGCCAGCAGCCCCCGGACTAGCATACACAATGAGCAGTTCTTC.